The 18 T cell receptor beta chains below all came from one sample that was sequenced in a study of blood T cell repertoires in COVID-19 (dated by TCRdb to 2018 to 2021). Receptors were amplified or captured by the immunoSEQ multiplex PCR assay. Sourced from immuneACCESS, this table was stored by TCRdb with only in-frame sequences that have V and J called. A share of the clones is absent; for the studies checked, an unresolved V gene accounts for under half, and the remainder has no known explanation. In this sample the table shows roughly 170,000 clones, about 87% of which occur a single time. The biggest ten clones account for roughly 0.9% of the sample. Input material: peripheral blood. These receptors were obtained from a woman aged 18-29 years who had recovered from COVID-19.

This clone came up once. The V call is TRBV3-1 (or the pseudogene TRBV3-2), the J call TRBJ2-1; D gene uncertain. Per germline, CDR1 LGHDT and CDR2 YNNKEL (reference sequence). CDR3 length equals 13 residues. V lost 1 base and J 3 bases, leaving 4 bases between the germline ends. For the CDR3, the DNA is TGTGCCAGCAGCCAAGTCAGCTACAATGAGCAGTTCTTC. This gives the protein CASSQVSYNEQFF.

Only a few counts were recorded for this clone. J is TRBJ1-1 and V is TRBV19; 7 bases fit TRBD1. The J segment lost 0 bases and the V segment lost 4 bases, leaving 8 bases of the junction unmatched. Germline V lookup: CDR1 LNHDA, CDR2 SQIVND (reference sequence). This CDR3 has 16 amino acids. The CDR3 protein is CASSTGQALMNTEAFF. The CDR3, as DNA: TGTGCCAGTAGTACCGGACAGGCTCTCATGAACACTGAAGCTTTCTTT.

The rearrangement links TRBV6-5 to TRBJ1-2, with a weak D call TRBD1 (5 bases). Trimming pared 3 bases from V and 6 bases from J, leaving 14 bases between. The CDR3 length is 14 residues. Germline-derived CDR1 and CDR2 are MNHEY and SVGAGI. The CDR3 DNA reads TGTGCCAGCAGTTATATCGCAGGGCTGAATGGCTACACCTTC. It translates to CASSYIAGLNGYTF.

The chain recombines TRBV4-2 with TRBJ2-1, with TRBD2 matching over 8 bases. This CDR3 spans 16 amino acids. With V trimmed by 0 bases and J by 10 bases, 11 bases remained unmatched. CDR1 LGHNA and CDR2 YNFKEQ come from the germline V gene. In DNA, the CDR3 is TGTGCCAGCAGCCAAGAGGAGCGACTAGCGTATCAGGAGCAGTTCTTC. This translates into CASSQEERLAYQEQFF.

This clone appeared a single time. V usage is TRBV5-6 and J usage is TRBJ1-4; 11 nucleotides match TRBD1. The CDR3 totals 15 residues. With V trimmed by 3 bases and J by 7 bases, 5 bases remained unmatched. Looked up from germline, CDR1 is SGHDT and CDR2 is YYEEEE. This CDR3 reads CASSWTGGGGEKLFF. Here the CDR3 DNA reads TGTGCCAGCAGCTGGACAGGGGGCGGGGGTGAAAAACTGTTTTTT.

The rearrangement uses TRBV6-2 or TRBV6-3 and TRBJ2-5; 7 positions match TRBD2. CDR1 is MNHEY and CDR2 is SVGEGT in the germline V gene. The CDR3 is 16 residues long. The J segment lost 2 bases and the V segment lost 2 bases, leaving 8 bases of the junction unmatched. This CDR3 reads CASSYVAGAGQETQYF. For the CDR3, the DNA is TGTGCCAGCAGTTACGTTGCGGGAGCAGGGCAAGAGACCCAGTACTTC.

This chain links TRBV4-1 with TRBJ1-1, with 7 bases aligning to TRBD1. CDR1 MGHRA and CDR2 YSYEKL come from the germline V gene. The CDR3 has 15 amino acids. Trimming took 3 bases from V and 1 from J; bases not matched to a gene: 5. As DNA, the CDR3 is TGCGCCAGCAGCCAGCATGGGACAGCGAACACTGAAGCTTTCTTT. This sequence encodes CASSQHGTANTEAFF.

As concerns this clone: Other DNA sequences within the sample encode an identical CDR3. The chain employs TRBV6-2 or TRBV6-3 and TRBJ2-7; 9 bases agree with TRBD1. The germline V gene encodes CDR1 MNHEY and CDR2 SVGEGT. The CDR3 is made up of 14 amino acids. Trimming cost V 0 bases and J 4 bases; bases outside gene matches: 1. Written as DNA, the CDR3 is TGTGCCAGCAGTTACTCGACAGGGGGGTACGAGCAGTACGTC. Translated: CASSYSTGGYEQYV.

This chain uses TRBV9 with TRBJ1-1, with 7 bases fitting TRBD1. Trimming cost V 4 bases and J 1 base; bases outside gene matches: 4. Germline V gives CDR1 SGDLS, CDR2 YYNGEE. CDR3 size: 14 residues. The CDR3 region is CASSSRQGNTEAFF. The CDR3, as DNA: TGTGCCAGCAGCTCGAGACAGGGGAACACTGAAGCTTTCTTT. Variable domain in full (rest from reference TRBV9 and TRBJ1-1): DSGVTQTPKHLITATGQRVTLRCSPRSGDLSVYWYQQSLDQGLQFLIQYYNGEERAKGNILERFSAQQFPDLHSELNLSSLELGDSALYFCASSSRQGNTEAFFGQGTRLTVV.

This clone was observed a single time. This chain uses TRBV3-1 (or the pseudogene TRBV3-2) with TRBJ2-3; TRBD1 aligns across 8 bases. Germline loops: CDR1 LGHDT, CDR2 YNNKEL (reference sequence). This CDR3 comprises 17 residues. Trimming took 1 base from V and 3 from J; bases not matched to a gene: 9. CDR3 nucleotides: TGTGCCAGCAGCCAAGCGTATTCAGGGGGCGGGACAGATACGCAGTATTTT. Translated, it gives CASSQAYSGGGTDTQYF.

This chain connects TRBV18 to TRBJ2-1; perhaps TRBD2 as D (5 bases). The CDR3 length is 16 residues. Germline CDR1 KGHSH, CDR2 LQKENI. The V gene lost 0 bases and the J gene lost 7 bases, with 16 bases spanning the gap. CDR3 residues: CASSPPSGGFKNEQFF. The CDR3 region has the DNA TGTGCCAGCTCACCACCGAGCGGAGGTTTCAAAAATGAGCAGTTCTTC.

The V call is TRBV9, the J call TRBJ1-3, with D possibly TRBD1 on 5 matching bases. This CDR3 comprises 17 residues. Germline loops: CDR1 SGDLS, CDR2 YYNGEE. V was shortened by 4 bases and J by 0 bases, with 17 bases between the two germline ends. The CDR3 nucleotides read TGTGCCAGCAGCCCAAACGGGGGGGGACCCTCTGGAAACACCATATATTTT. Residues: CASSPNGGGPSGNTIYF.

This clone was recorded once. The J gene is TRBJ2-2, the V gene TRBV11-3; 10 nucleotides line up with TRBD1. CDR1 is SGHNT and CDR2 is YENEEA in the germline V gene. The CDR3 totals 16 residues. J gave up 7 bases and V 5 bases, and 10 bases lay outside the gene matches. The CDR3 coding sequence is TGTGCCAGCAGCCCGGGGACAGGGGACGGTGTCGGGGAGCTGTTTTTT. This translates into CASSPGTGDGVGELFF. Full variable domain (outside the CDR3, taken from reference TRBV11-3 and TRBJ2-2): EAGVVQSPRYKIIEKKQPVAFWCNPISGHNTLYWYLQNLGQGPELLIRYENEEAVDDSQLPKDRFSAERLKGVDSTLKIQPAELGDSAVYLCASSPGTGDGVGELFFGEGSRLTVL.

This chain connects TRBV6-6 to TRBJ2-1, with 11 bases matching TRBD2. V lost 4 bases to trimming and J lost 1 base; unmatched junction nucleotides: 0. The germline CDR1 and CDR2 sequences are MNHNY and SVGAGI (reference sequence). The CDR3 loop spans 15 amino acids. The CDR3 is CASSSSGGSYNEQFF. The CDR3 bases are TGTGCCAGCAGTTCTAGCGGGGGGTCCTACAATGAGCAGTTCTTC.

The chain recombines TRBV5-4 with TRBJ2-2; 9 bases are a match to TRBD2. CDR3 length equals 17 residues. Germline assignment: CDR1 SGHNT and CDR2 YYREEE (reference sequence). Germline trimming cut 0 bases from V and 7 bases from J; bases unmatched to any gene: 10. This chain's CDR3 is CASSLEAAGGRVGELFF. The CDR3 DNA is TGTGCCAGCAGCTTGGAGGCTGCGGGGGGGCGGGTCGGGGAGCTGTTTTTT.

This clone has a handful of counts. V and J are TRBV19 and TRBJ2-7; D is possibly TRBD1 (6 bases). The CDR3 is made up of 16 amino acids. From germline, CDR1 is LNHDA and CDR2 SQIVND (reference sequence). The V end was cut by 6 bases, the J end by 2 bases, with 20 bases between. Written as DNA, the CDR3 is TGTGCCAGTAGCATACGTCCGGACAGTGCGACCTACGAGCAGTACTTC. Translating it yields CASSIRPDSATYEQYF.

CDR3 in DNA: TGTGCCAGCAGCAAAGCCAGGAGGGATAGGCAGCCCCAGCATTTT. The encoded protein is CASSKARRDRQPQHF. The rearrangement joins TRBV21-1 to TRBJ1-5. TRBV21-1 is reported as a pseudogene. The CDR3 extends over 15 amino acids.

This sequence joins TRBV5-1 and TRBJ1-3, with 11 positions matching TRBD1. Looked up from germline, CDR1 is SGHRS and CDR2 is YFSETQ. J lost 7 bases, V lost 3 bases, and 12 bases had no gene match. The CDR3 has 17 residues. CDR3 amino acids: CASSYGTGGLRSNTIYF. CDR3 in DNA: TGCGCCAGCAGCTACGGGACAGGGGGACTTAGAAGTAACACCATATATTTT.